This T cell receptor (beta chain) came from a study of blood T cell repertoires in COVID-19. Study-level information: The study drew acute and convalescent COVID-19 samples from the United States, Italy and Spain. The cDNA or gDNA used as material had been derived from T cells, B-cell-depleted T cells, or PBMCs.

Original data processing: Amplification of reference gene primers was used by the study to estimate nucleated cell counts. Profiled with immunoSEQ multiplex PCR; TCRdb holds only in-frame clones, not every one. The V and J calls and clone size are taken from that table; D and trimming were inferred from the DNA. The sample has about 59,000 clones, 81% seen once; the top ten hold over 25%. Germline V CDR1 and CDR2: SGHRS, YFSETQ. V was pared by 6 bases and J by 0 bases, with 6 bases between. The CDR3 runs to 13 residues. Sequenced material: peripheral blood. The TCR originated in a woman aged 80 or over with active or convalescent COVID-19. This chain connects TRBV5-1 to TRBJ1-4, with a tentative D call TRBD1 (5 bases). The DNA of the CDR3 is TGCGCCAGCAAGGGGTCAACTAATGAAAAACTGTTTTTT. Protein product: CASKGSTNEKLFF. Drawing the rest from reference TRBV5-1 and TRBJ1-4, the complete variable domain is KAGVTQTPRYLIKTRGQQVTLSCSPISGHRSVSWYQQTPGQGLQFLFEYFSETQRNKGNFPGRFSGRQFSNSRSEMNVSTLELGDSALYLCASKGSTNEKLFFGSGTQLSVL.